The source of this TCR beta chain is a study of cytomegalovirus exposure and HLA in healthy donors. General study results and limits: Analyses of presence/absence relied on an assumption of roughly uniform sequencing depth across donors.

This clone was seen a few times. The target antigen is unknown. The CDR3 sequence is 16 residues long. V gave up 5 bases and J gave up 8 bases; unmatched junction bases: 12. Germline values: CDR1 SGHVS, CDR2 FQNEAQ. It was with 60 Vbeta and 13 Jbeta primers that the PCR ran. Here immunoSEQ multiplex PCR was the method, and the copy in TCRdb shows in-frame clones only, minus some. The data show about 150,000 clones, more than 9.5% seen once. V gene TRBV7-8 combines with J gene TRBJ1-6, with TRBD1 identical over 7 bases. The sequence derives from a middle-aged man in good health and CMV-seronegative. The sequenced sample was PBMCs. The CDR3 is CASSPYLRGMDSPLHF. CDR3 DNA: TGTGCCAGCAGCCCCTACCTCAGGGGGATGGATTCACCCCTCCACTTT.